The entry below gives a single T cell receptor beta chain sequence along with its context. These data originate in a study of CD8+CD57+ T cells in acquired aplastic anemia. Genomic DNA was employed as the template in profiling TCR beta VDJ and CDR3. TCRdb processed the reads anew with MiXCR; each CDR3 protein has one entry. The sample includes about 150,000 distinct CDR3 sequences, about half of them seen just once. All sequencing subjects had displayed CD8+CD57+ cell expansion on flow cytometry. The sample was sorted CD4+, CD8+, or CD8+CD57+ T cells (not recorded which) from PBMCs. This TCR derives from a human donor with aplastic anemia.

The CDR3, as DNA: TGTGCCAGCAGTGGACAGGGGGCGCAGGTTGGCACTGAAGCTTTCTTT. Its translation: CASSGQGAQVGTEAFF. The gene calls are TRBV25-1 and TRBJ1-1, with TRBD1 identical over 10 bases. This CDR3 is 16 amino acids long. Germline V lookup: CDR1 MGHDK, CDR2 SYGVNS. The junction had 9 bases not matched to a gene; V was cut back by 4 bases and J by 4 bases.